This is a list of T cell receptor beta chains from one sample in a study of T cell responses to AZD1222 COVID-19 vaccine. Profiling relied on immunoSEQ multiplex PCR, and the TCRdb table lists in-frame clones only, not all of them. Found here are 120,000 to 150,000 clones, around 93% of them singletons; the top ten hold 3% to 4%. The material was peripheral blood, obtained 28 days after the second AZD1222 dose. The receptor source for this set is an adult who received the AZD1222 COVID-19 vaccine. Both conserved end residues are trimmed from each CDR3. Each record gives: V gene, CDR3 protein.

v_call: TRBV5-6
cdr3_aa: ASSLGPARFTSTDTQY

v_call: TRBV30
cdr3_aa: AWSVLLGEKLF

v_call: TRBV2
cdr3_aa: ASTGTSNAEQF

v_call: TRBV11-1
cdr3_aa: ASSLAEGPYGYT

v_call: TRBV11-3
cdr3_aa: ASSLQGGSYGYT

v_call: TRBV7-2
cdr3_aa: ASSLDSVRSANEKLF

v_call: TRBV12-3/TRBV12-4
cdr3_aa: ASSLAGIYGYT

v_call: TRBV5-4
cdr3_aa: ASSRGPGETQY

v_call: TRBV9
cdr3_aa: ASSVGSHTSTGNTIY

v_call: TRBV27
cdr3_aa: ASRPLGTSNQPQH

v_call: TRBV30
cdr3_aa: AWSVMLAGGAGELF

v_call: TRBV5-8
cdr3_aa: ASSLAGGTPGGEKLF

v_call: TRBV7-9
cdr3_aa: ASSLANSGAGDTQY

v_call: TRBV19
cdr3_aa: ASSTGMNTEAF

v_call: TRBV7-3
cdr3_aa: ASSLTELAGAGELF

v_call: TRBV7-9
cdr3_aa: ASSLEKAPLETQY

v_call: TRBV2
cdr3_aa: ASSENESGVGVHGYT

v_call: TRBV7-9
cdr3_aa: ASSRTADTEAF

v_call: TRBV7-9
cdr3_aa: ASSLRETSGNEQF

v_call: TRBV2
cdr3_aa: ASSKNSWANYGYT

v_call: TRBV19
cdr3_aa: ASSIDGGRNTEAF

v_call: TRBV18
cdr3_aa: ASSPGGGPFEQY

v_call: TRBV19
cdr3_aa: ASSHRGAPYGYT

v_call: TRBV6-5
cdr3_aa: ASSRAQTNTGELF

v_call: TRBV3-1/TRBV3-2
cdr3_aa: ASSQWQASYEQY

v_call: TRBV6-6
cdr3_aa: ASSYGGRAYEQY